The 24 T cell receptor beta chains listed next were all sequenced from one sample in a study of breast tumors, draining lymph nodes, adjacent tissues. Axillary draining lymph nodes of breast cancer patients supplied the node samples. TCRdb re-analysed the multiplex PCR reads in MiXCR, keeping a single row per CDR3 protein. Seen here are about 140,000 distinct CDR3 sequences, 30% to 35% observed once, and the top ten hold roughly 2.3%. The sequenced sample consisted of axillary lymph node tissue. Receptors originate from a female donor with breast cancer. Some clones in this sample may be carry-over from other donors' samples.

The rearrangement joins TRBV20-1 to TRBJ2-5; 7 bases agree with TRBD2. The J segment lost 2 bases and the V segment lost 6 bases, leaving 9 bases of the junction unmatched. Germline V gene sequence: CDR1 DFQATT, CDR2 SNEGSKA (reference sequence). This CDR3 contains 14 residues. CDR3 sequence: CSAVRDGRQETQYF. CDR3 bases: TGCAGTGCGGTGAGGGACGGGAGGCAAGAGACCCAGTACTTC.

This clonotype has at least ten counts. The CDR3, as DNA: TGCGCCAGCAGCGCGGGAGACAGGGTCGGCGAGACCCAGTACTTC. It is translated as CASSAGDRVGETQYF. The gene calls are TRBV5-1 and TRBJ2-5; the D call may be TRBD1 or TRBD2 (7 bases each). CDR1 SGHRS and CDR2 YFSETQ come from the germline V gene. Trimming took 4 bases from V and 5 from J, leaving 18 bases between them. The CDR3 contains 15 residues.

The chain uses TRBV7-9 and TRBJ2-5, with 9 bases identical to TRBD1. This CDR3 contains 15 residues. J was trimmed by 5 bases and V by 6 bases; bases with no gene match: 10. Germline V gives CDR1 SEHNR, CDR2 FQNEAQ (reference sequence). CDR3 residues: CASRGTGGRAETQYF. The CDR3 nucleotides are TGTGCCAGCAGGGGAACAGGGGGCCGTGCGGAGACCCAGTACTTC.

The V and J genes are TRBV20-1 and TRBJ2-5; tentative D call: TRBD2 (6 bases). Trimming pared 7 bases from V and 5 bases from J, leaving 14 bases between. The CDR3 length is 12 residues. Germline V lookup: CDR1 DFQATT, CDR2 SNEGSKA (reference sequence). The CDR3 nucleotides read TGCAGTGTTTGGCAGGGAGGTGAGACCCAGTACTTC. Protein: CSVWQGGETQYF.

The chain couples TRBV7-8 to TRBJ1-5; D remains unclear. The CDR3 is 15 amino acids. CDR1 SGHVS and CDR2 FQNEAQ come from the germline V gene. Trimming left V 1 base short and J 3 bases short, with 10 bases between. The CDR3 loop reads CASSLGTEFNQPQHF. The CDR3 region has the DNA TGTGCCAGCAGCTTAGGGACCGAATTCAATCAGCCCCAGCATTTT.

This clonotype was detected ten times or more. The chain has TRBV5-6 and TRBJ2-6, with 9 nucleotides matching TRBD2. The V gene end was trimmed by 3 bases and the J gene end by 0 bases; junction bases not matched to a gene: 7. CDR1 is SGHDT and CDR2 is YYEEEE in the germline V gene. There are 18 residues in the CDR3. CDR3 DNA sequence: TGTGCCAGCAGCTCCTTAATGCGGGGGGGCTCTGGGGCCAACGTCCTGACTTTC. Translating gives CASSSLMRGGSGANVLTF.

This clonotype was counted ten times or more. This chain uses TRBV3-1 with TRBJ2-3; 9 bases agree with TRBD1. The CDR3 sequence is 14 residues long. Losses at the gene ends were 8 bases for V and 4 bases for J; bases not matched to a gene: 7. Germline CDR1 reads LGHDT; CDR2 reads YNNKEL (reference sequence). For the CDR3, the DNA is TGTGCCAGCGCCGGGACAGGGATTTCAGATACGCAGTATTTT. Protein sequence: CASAGTGISDTQYF.

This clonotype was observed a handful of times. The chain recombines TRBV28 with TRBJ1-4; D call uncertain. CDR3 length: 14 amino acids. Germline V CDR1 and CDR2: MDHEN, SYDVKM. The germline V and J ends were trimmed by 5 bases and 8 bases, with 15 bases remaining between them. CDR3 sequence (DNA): TGTGCCAGCAGTCCAGGAGAGCTCGTAGAAAAACTGTTTTTT. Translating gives CASSPGELVEKLFF.

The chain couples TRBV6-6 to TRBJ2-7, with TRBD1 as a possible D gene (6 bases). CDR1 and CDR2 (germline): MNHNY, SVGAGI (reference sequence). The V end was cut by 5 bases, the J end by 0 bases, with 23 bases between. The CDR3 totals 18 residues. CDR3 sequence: CASSHPGTLLPLSYEQYV. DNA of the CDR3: TGTGCCAGCAGTCACCCCGGGACACTTCTACCCCTCTCCTACGAGCAGTACGTC.

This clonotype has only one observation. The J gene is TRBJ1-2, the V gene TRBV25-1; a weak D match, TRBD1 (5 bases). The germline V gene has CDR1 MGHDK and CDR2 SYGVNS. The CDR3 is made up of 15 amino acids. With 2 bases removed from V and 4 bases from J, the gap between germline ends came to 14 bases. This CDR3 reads CASSEKWGQRYGYTF. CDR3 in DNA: TGTGCCAGCAGTGAAAAATGGGGCCAGCGCTATGGCTACACCTTC.

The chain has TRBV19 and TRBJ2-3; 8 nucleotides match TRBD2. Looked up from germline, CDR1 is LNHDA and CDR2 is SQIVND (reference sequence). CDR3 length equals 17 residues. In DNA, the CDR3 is TGTGCTGTTGGGACGGGGGGGGGCTTGCGAAACACAGATACGCAGTATTTT. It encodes CAVGTGGGLRNTDTQYF.

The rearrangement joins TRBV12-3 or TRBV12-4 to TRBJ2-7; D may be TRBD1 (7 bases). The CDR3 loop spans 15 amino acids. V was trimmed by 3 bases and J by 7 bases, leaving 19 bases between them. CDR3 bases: TGTGCCAGCAGTTTCCAGGGGGGCGCTTTTTTTGAGCAGTACTTC. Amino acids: CASSFQGGAFFEQYF.

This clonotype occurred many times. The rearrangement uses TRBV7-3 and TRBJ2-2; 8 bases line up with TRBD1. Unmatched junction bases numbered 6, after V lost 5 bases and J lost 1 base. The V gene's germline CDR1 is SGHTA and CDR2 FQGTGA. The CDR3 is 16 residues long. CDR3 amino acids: CASSRTGTVNTGELFF. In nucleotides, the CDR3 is TGTGCCAGCAGCCGGACAGGGACGGTGAACACCGGGGAGCTGTTTTTT.

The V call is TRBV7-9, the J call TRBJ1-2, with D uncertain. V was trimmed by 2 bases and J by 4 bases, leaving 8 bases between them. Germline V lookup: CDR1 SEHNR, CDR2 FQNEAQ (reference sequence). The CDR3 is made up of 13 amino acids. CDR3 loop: CASSLPAAYGYTF. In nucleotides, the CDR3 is TGTGCCAGCAGCTTACCCGCAGCCTATGGCTACACCTTC.

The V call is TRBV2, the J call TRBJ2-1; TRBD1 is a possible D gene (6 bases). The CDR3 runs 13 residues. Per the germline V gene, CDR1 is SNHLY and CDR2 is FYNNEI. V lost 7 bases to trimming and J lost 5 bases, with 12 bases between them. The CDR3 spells CASNPPGDNEQFF. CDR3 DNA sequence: TGTGCCAGCAATCCACCAGGGGACAATGAGCAGTTCTTC.

In nucleotides, the CDR3 is TGTGCCAGTACTCCGGCGGGCAGAAGCAACTATGGCTACACCTTC. Translating it yields CASTPAGRSNYGYTF. The rearrangement uses TRBV19 and TRBJ1-2; D gene uncertain. Germline CDR1 is LNHDA and CDR2 is SQIVND (reference sequence). The CDR3 loop spans 15 amino acids. V was pared by 7 bases and J by 2 bases, with 17 bases between.

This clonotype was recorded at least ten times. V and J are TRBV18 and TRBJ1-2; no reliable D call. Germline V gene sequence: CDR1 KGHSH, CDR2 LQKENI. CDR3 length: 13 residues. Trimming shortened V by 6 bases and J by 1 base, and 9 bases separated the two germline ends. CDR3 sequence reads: CASSPRSNYGYTF. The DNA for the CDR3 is TGTGCCAGCTCGCCCAGAAGTAACTATGGCTACACCTTC.

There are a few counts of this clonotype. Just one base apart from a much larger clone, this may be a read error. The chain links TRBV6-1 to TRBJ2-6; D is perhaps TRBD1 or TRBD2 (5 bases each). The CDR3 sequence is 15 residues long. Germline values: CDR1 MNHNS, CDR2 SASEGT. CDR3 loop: CASREDNSGANILTF. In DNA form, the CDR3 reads TGTGCCAGCAGGGAGGACAACTCTGGGGCCAACATCCTGACTTTC.

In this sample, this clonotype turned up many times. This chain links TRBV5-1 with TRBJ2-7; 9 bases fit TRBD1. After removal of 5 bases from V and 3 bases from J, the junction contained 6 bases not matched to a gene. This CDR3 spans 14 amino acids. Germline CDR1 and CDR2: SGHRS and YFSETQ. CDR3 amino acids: CASSKQGAFYEQYF. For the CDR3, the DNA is TGCGCCAGCAGTAAACAGGGGGCCTTCTACGAGCAGTACTTC.

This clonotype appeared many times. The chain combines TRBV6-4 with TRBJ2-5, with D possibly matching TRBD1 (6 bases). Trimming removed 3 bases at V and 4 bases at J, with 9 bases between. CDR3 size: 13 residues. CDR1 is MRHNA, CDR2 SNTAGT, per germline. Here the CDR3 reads CASSEQGGETQYF. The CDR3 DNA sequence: TGTGCCAGCAGTGAACAGGGCGGAGAGACCCAGTACTTC.

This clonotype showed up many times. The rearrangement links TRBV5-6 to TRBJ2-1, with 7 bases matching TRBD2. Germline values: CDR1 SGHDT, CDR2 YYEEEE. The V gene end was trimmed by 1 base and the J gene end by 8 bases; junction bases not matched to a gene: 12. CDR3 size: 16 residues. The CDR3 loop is CASSLYPGLPPDEQFF. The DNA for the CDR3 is TGTGCCAGCAGCTTGTACCCGGGACTACCTCCCGATGAGCAGTTCTTC.

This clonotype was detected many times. The CDR3 loop is CASRGGEDNYGYTF. DNA of the CDR3: TGTGCCTCACGAGGGGGGGAAGATAACTATGGCTACACCTTC. V is TRBV10-3 and J is TRBJ1-2; perhaps TRBD1 as D (6 bases). This CDR3 has 14 residues. V shed 11 bases and J shed 1 base, with 17 bases lying between them. Germline V gene data show CDR1 as ENHRY and CDR2 as SYGVKD.

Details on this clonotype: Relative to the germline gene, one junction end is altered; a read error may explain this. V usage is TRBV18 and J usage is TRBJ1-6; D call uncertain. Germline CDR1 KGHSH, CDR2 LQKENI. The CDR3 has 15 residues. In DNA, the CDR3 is TGTGCCAGCTCACCGGGCTCGAGCTATAATTCACCCCCCCACTTT. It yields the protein CASSPGSSYNSPPHF.

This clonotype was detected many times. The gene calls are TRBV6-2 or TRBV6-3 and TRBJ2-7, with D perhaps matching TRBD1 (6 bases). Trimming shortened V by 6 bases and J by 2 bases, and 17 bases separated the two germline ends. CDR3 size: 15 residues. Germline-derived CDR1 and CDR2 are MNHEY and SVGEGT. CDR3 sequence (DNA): TGTGCCAGCAGACCGGACGTCAGGGGAACCTACGAGCAGTACTTC. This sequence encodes CASRPDVRGTYEQYF.